Here is one TCR beta chain with its context. The target antigen is unknown. The entry originates in a study of T cell responses to AZD1222 COVID-19 vaccine. Study-wide results and caveats: Repertoires were obtained solely post-peak T cell response. Along spike, vaccine-associated CD4 TCRs were found throughout, with dominance at 160-218 and 743-854. Most donors were white British and more were female, and clonal diversity was possibly underestimated.

Germline CDR1 and CDR2: MNHEY and SVGAGI. The CDR3 loop spans 14 amino acids. V lost 4 bases, J lost 5 bases, and 12 bases lay in between. Method: immunoSEQ multiplex PCR; TCRdb's copy keeps in-frame clones and lacks some. Of 90,000 to 150,000 clones in the sample, 88% were seen once. The TCR originated in an adult who received the AZD1222 COVID-19 vaccine. The sequencing used peripheral blood, collected 28 days after the second AZD1222 dose. The chain has TRBV6-5 and TRBJ2-1, with no clear D. The DNA for the CDR3 is TGTGCCAGCAGTTCTCAGGCAAACCACAATGAGCAGTTCTTC. It codes for CASSSQANHNEQFF.